The 5 T cell receptor beta chains below come from one sample, sequenced in a study of cytomegalovirus exposure and HLA in healthy donors. In the PCR, 60 Vbeta and 13 Jbeta primers were used. Sequencing used immunoSEQ multiplex PCR; TCRdb keeps in-frame clones, though not all of them. The sample has some 200,000 clones; less than 85% are singletons. Sequencing was done on a sample of PBMCs. The receptors here all came from a girl aged 2-10 years in good health and CMV-seronegative.

The gene calls are TRBV5-6 and TRBJ2-1; the match to TRBD2 covers 7 bases. V gave up 0 bases and J gave up 1 base; unmatched junction bases: 4. Germline V gene lookup returns CDR1 SGHDT and CDR2 YYEEEE. The CDR3 runs to 16 residues. CDR3 nucleotides: TGTGCCAGCAGCTTGGCTGCGGGAGTGTCCTACAATGAGCAGTTCTTC. Translated: CASSLAAGVSYNEQFF. The full variable domain, in which reference TRBV5-6 and TRBJ2-1 provide the parts outside the CDR3, is DAGVTQSPTHLIKTRGQQVTLRCSPKSGHDTVSWYQQALGQGPQFIFQYYEEEERQRGNFPDRFSGHQFPNYSSELNVNALLLGDSALYLCASSLAAGVSYNEQFFGPGTRLTVL.

This clone came up once. This chain connects TRBV6-4 to TRBJ2-1; tentatively, D is TRBD2 (5 bases). The CDR3 has 17 residues. Germline V CDR1 and CDR2: MRHNA, SNTAGT. Trimming pared 2 bases from V and 0 bases from J, leaving 14 bases between. CDR3 sequence (DNA): TGTGCCAGCAGTGACCAGGCGGGCCTGAGCTCCTACAATGAGCAGTTCTTC. Translated, it gives CASSDQAGLSSYNEQFF.

The V call is TRBV4-1, the J call TRBJ2-5; 8 bases line up with TRBD2. Trimming cost V 6 bases and J 3 bases; bases outside gene matches: 15. This CDR3 has 17 amino acids. Germline values: CDR1 MGHRA, CDR2 YSYEKL. The CDR3 reads CASSHMFPGLVKETQYF. Written as DNA, the CDR3 is TGCGCCAGCAGTCACATGTTCCCGGGACTAGTTAAAGAGACCCAGTACTTC.

This sequence joins TRBV15 and TRBJ2-4, with a tentative D call TRBD2 (6 bases). The CDR3 extends over 14 amino acids. CDR1 LNHNV and CDR2 YYDKDF come from the germline V gene (reference sequence). Trimming took off 1 base at V and 9 bases at J, with 13 bases between the two ends. CDR3 coding DNA: TGTGCCACCAGCAGAGTTGGGGGGTCTATCATTCAGTACTTC. The encoded protein is CATSRVGGSIIQYF.

This chain uses TRBV7-9 with TRBJ1-4; D is uncertain. Germline values: CDR1 SEHNR, CDR2 FQNEAQ (reference sequence). The CDR3 covers 14 residues. V shed 6 bases and J shed 8 bases, with 16 bases lying between them. The CDR3 is CASRASSEGEKLFF. Written as DNA, the CDR3 is TGTGCCAGCAGGGCCTCTTCGGAGGGAGAAAAACTGTTTTTT.